The rows below give T cell receptor beta chains drawn from one sample of a study of shared clonotypes between healthy human individuals. The method was immunoSEQ multiplex PCR; TCRdb's version includes in-frame clones alone and lacks a portion of them. The profile covers about 700,000 clones, with just over 90% appearing a single time and approximately 24% taken by the ten largest. What was sequenced was naive CD8+ T cells sorted from blood. All receptors come from a man in his thirties or forties in good health. CDR3s include the opening cysteine and the closing phenylalanine or tryptophan. Each record gives: V gene, CDR3 length, clone size, J gene, D gene, CDR3 protein, CDR3 DNA. D genes are given only for firm matches. The size entry is marked missing in some rows and otherwise reads once, few, many or a size class.

v_gene: TRBV27
len: 15
abundance: NA
j_gene: TRBJ1-1
d_gene: NA
CDR3aa: CASSSQVGGLTEAFF
CDR3nt: TGTGCCAGCAGTTCCCAGGTGGGAGGGCTCACTGAAGCTTTCTTT

v_gene: TRBV9
len: 15
abundance: NA
j_gene: TRBJ2-3
d_gene: TRBD2
CDR3aa: CASSLSGRGTDTQYF
CDR3nt: TGTGCCAGCAGTCTTAGCGGGAGGGGGACAGATACGCAGTATTTT

v_gene: TRBV7-2
len: 15
abundance: NA
j_gene: TRBJ2-7
d_gene: NA
CDR3aa: CASSFVSLTNHEQYF
CDR3nt: TGTGCCAGCAGCTTTGTAAGTTTGACGAACCACGAGCAGTACTTC

v_gene: TRBV15
len: 16
abundance: NA
j_gene: TRBJ2-5
d_gene: NA
CDR3aa: CATSSSPWISQETQYF
CDR3nt: TGTGCCACCAGCAGTTCCCCTTGGATATCCCAAGAGACCCAGTACTTC

v_gene: TRBV19
len: 15
abundance: NA
j_gene: TRBJ1-4
d_gene: NA
CDR3aa: CASSYRDATNEKLFF
CDR3nt: TGTGCCAGTAGTTACAGGGACGCAACTAATGAAAAACTGTTTTTT

v_gene: TRBV27
len: 16
abundance: NA
j_gene: TRBJ2-5
d_gene: TRBD1
CDR3aa: CASSQQGAGWQETQYF
CDR3nt: TGTGCCAGCAGTCAACAGGGGGCGGGATGGCAAGAGACCCAGTACTTC

v_gene: TRBV30
len: 15
abundance: NA
j_gene: TRBJ2-7
d_gene: NA
CDR3aa: CAWSVLPPLRGEQYF
CDR3nt: TGTGCCTGGAGTGTCCTTCCCCCCCTTCGGGGGGAGCAGTACTTC

v_gene: TRBV11-2
len: 16
abundance: NA
j_gene: TRBJ2-1
d_gene: NA
CDR3aa: CASSLFARSSYNEQFF
CDR3nt: TGTGCCAGCAGCTTATTTGCCAGGAGCTCCTACAATGAGCAGTTCTTC

v_gene: TRBV4-1
len: 16
abundance: once
j_gene: TRBJ1-3
d_gene: NA
CDR3aa: CASSPRISGGGNTIYF
CDR3nt: TGCGCCAGCAGCCCAAGAATTTCGGGGGGTGGAAACACCATATATTTT

v_gene: TRBV6-5
len: 14
abundance: NA
j_gene: TRBJ2-7
d_gene: NA
CDR3aa: CASSYRSGSYEQYF
CDR3nt: TGTGCCAGCAGTTACAGGTCGGGTTCCTACGAGCAGTACTTC